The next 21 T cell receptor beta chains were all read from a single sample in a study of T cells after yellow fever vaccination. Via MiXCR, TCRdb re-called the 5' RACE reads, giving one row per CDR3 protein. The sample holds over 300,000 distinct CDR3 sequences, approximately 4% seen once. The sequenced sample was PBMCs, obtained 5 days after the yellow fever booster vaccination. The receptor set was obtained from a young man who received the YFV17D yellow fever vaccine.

CDR3 amino acids: CSADRANYGYTF. The CDR3 DNA reads TGCAGTGCGGACAGGGCTAACTATGGCTACACCTTC. The chain has TRBV20-1 and TRBJ1-2, with 8 positions matching TRBD1. J lost 0 bases, V lost 6 bases, and 0 bases had no gene match. Germline CDR1 reads DFQATT; CDR2 reads SNEGSKA (reference sequence). The length of the CDR3 is 12 residues.

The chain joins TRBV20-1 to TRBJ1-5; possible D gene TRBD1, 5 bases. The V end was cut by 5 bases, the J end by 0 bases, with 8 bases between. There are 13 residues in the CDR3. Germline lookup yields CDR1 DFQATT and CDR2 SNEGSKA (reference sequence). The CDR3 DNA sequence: TGCAGTGCTGTCAGGGATAGCAATCAGCCCCAGCATTTT. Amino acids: CSAVRDSNQPQHF.

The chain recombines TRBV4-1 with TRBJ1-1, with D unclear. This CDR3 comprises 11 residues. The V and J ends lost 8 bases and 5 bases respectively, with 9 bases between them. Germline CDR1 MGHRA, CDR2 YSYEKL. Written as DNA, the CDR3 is TGCGCCAGCTATGCGGGGACTGAAGCTTTCTTT. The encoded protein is CASYAGTEAFF.

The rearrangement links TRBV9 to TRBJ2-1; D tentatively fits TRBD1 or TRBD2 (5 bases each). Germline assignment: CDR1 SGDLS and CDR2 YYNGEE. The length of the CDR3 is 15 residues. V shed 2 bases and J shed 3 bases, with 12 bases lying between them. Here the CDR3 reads CASSVRGGVYNEQFF. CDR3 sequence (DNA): TGTGCCAGCAGCGTTCGGGGCGGAGTCTACAATGAGCAGTTCTTC.

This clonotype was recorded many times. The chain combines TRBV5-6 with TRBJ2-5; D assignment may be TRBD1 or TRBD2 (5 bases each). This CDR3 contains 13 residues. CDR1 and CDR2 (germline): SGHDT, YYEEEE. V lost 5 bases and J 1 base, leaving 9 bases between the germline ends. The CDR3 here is CASSAGTQETQYF. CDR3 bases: TGTGCCAGCAGTGCCGGGACCCAAGAGACCCAGTACTTC.

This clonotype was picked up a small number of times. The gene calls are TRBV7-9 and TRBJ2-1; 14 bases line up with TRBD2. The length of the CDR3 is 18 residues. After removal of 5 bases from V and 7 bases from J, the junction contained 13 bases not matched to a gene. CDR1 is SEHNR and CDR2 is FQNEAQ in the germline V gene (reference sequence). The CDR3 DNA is TGTGCCAGCAGCCCCCCCCGACTAGCGGGGGGGCTCGGTAATGAGCAGTTCTTC. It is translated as CASSPPRLAGGLGNEQFF.

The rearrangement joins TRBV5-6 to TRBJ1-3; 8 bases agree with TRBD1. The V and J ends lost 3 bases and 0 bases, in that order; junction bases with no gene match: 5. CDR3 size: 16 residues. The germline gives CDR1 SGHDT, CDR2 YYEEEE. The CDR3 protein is CASSSFGQGSGNTIYF. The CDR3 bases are TGTGCCAGCAGCTCCTTTGGACAGGGCTCTGGAAACACCATATATTTT.

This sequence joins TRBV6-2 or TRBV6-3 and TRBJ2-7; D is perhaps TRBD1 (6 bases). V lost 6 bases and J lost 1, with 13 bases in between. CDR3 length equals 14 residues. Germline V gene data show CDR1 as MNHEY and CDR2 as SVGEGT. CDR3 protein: CASRPRTASYEQYV. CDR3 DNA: TGTGCCAGCAGACCCCGGACAGCTTCCTACGAGCAGTACGTC.

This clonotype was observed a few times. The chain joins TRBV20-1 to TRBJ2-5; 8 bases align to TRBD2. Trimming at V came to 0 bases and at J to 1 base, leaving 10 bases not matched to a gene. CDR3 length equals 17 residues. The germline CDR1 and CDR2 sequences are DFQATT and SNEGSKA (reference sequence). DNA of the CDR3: TGCAGTGCTAGAGATCGGGCGGGGGGAACTCTCCAAGAGACCCAGTACTTC. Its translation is CSARDRAGGTLQETQYF.

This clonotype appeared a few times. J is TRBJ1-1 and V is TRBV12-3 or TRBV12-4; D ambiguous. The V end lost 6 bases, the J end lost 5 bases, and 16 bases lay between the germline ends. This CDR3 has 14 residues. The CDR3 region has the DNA TGTGCCAGCAGCCCTGCCAGTGAAGGGACTGAAGCTTTCTTT. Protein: CASSPASEGTEAFF.

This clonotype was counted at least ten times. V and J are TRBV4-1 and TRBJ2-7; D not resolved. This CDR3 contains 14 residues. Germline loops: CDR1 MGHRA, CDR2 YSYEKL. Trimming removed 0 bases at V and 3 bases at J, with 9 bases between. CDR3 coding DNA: TGCGCCAGCAGCCAAGAAAACTCCGGCTACGAGCAGTACGTC. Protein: CASSQENSGYEQYV.

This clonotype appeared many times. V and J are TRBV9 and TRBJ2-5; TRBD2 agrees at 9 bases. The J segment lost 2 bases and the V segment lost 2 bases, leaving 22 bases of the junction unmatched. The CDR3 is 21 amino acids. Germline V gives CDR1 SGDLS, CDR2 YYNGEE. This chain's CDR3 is CASSVRPQLRMTSGIQETQYF. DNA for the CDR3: TGTGCCAGCAGCGTCCGCCCCCAATTACGCATGACTAGCGGAATTCAAGAGACCCAGTACTTC.

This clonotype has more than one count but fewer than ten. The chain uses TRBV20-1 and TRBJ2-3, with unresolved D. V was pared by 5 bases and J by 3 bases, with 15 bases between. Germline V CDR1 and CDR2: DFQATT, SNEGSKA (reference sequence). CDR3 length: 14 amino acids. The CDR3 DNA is TGCAGTGCTCCGGATGTTGTTAGGACAGATACGCAGTATTTT. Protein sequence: CSAPDVVRTDTQYF.

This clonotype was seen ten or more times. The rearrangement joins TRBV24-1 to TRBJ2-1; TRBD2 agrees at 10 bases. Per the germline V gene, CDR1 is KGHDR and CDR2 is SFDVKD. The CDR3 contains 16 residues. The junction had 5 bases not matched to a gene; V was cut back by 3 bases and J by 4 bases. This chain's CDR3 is CATSDALAGEYNEQFF. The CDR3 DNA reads TGTGCCACCAGTGATGCGCTAGCGGGGGAGTACAATGAGCAGTTCTTC.

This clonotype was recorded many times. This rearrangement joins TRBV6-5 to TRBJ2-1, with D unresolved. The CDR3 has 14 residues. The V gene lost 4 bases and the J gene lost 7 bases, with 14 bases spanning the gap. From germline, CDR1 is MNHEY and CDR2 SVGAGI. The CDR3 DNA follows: TGTGCCAGCAGTTTAACCATTACAGAAAATGAGCAGTTCTTC. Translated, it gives CASSLTITENEQFF.

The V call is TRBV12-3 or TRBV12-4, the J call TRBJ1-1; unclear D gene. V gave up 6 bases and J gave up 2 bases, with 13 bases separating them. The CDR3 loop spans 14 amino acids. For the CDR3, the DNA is TGTGCCAGCAGCTTGCTTAGAGGTAACACTGAAGCTTTCTTT. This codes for CASSLLRGNTEAFF.

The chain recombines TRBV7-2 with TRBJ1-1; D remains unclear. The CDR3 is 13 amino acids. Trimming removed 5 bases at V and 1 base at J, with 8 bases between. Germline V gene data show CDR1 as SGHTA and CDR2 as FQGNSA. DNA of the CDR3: TGTGCCAGCAGCCCTTTAAGGAACACTGAAGCTTTCTTT. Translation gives CASSPLRNTEAFF.

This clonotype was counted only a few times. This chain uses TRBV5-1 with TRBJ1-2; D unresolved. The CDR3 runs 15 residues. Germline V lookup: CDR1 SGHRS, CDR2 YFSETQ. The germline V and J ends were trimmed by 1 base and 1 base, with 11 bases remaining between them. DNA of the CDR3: TGCGCCAGCAGCTTGTCGACGGTTGGTAACTATGGCTACACCTTC. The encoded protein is CASSLSTVGNYGYTF.

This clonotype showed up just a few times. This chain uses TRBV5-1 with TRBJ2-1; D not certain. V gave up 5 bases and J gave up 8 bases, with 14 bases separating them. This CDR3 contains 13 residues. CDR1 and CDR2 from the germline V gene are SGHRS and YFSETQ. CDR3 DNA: TGCGCCAGCAGACTCCTTTCATGGGATGAGCAGTTCTTC. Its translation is CASRLLSWDEQFF.

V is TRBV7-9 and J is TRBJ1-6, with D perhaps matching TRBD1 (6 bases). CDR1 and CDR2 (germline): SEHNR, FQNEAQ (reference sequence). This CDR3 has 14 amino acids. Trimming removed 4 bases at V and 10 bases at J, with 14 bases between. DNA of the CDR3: TGTGCCAGCAGCTCTCACGGGGGCCAGTCACCCCTCCACTTT. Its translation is CASSSHGGQSPLHF.

The CDR3 loop reads CATSVDRGAGNEQFF. The CDR3 region has the DNA TGTGCCACCAGTGTCGACAGGGGGGCGGGCAATGAGCAGTTCTTC. The chain recombines TRBV24-1 with TRBJ2-1; 9 nucleotides line up with TRBD1. The CDR3 runs to 15 residues. The germline V gene encodes CDR1 KGHDR and CDR2 SFDVKD. The junction had 7 bases not matched to a gene; V was cut back by 5 bases and J by 6 bases.